The text below deals with one T cell receptor (beta chain). Its cognate antigen is unknown. The sample belongs to a study of T cell repertoires in cytomegalovirus infection. Overall study: It can be stated that public TCR beta signatures indicated CMV infection as well as a matching HLA type.

Each CDR3 protein is one row after TCRdb ran MiXCR on the reads. The table shows more than 250,000 distinct CDR3 sequences, with 12% to 15% occurring only once. General study points: HLA-C-restricted CMV-specific TCR beta clonotypes were dominant in the ex vivo response. Cumulative frequency of public TCR beta families picked out carriers of CMV plus the relevant HLA.

This clonotype was obtained from a human donor in good health (CMV status not recorded). Some clones in this sample may be carry-over from other donors' samples. Sequenced sample: PBMCs.

The CDR3 reads CSVESGTSAGNEQFF. In nucleotides, the CDR3 is TGCAGCGTTGAATCCGGGACTAGCGCGGGGAATGAGCAGTTCTTC. This chain connects TRBV29-1 to TRBJ2-1, with 10 positions matching TRBD2. In germline, CDR1 is SQVTM, CDR2 ANQGSEA. Trimming cost V 2 bases and J 7 bases; bases outside gene matches: 8. The CDR3 has 15 residues.